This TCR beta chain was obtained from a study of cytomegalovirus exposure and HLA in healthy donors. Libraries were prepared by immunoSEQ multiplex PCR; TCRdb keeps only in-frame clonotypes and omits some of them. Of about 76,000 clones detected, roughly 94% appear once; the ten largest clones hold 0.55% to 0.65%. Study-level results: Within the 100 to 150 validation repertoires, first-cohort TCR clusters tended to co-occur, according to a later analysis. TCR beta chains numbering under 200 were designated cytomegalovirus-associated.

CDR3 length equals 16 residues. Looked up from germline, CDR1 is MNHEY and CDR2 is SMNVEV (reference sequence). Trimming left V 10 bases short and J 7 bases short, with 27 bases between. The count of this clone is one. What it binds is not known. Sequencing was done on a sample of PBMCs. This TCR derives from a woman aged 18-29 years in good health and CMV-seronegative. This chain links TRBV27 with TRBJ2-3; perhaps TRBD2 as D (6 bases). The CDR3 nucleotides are TGTGCCACTCGGGAGCCCGTTCGGGGAAAGGTGAATACGCAGTATTTT. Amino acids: CATREPVRGKVNTQYF.